Listed below are T cell receptor beta chains from one sample, sequenced in a study of blood T cells in healthy people across ages. In TCRdb, the 5' RACE reads were re-called with MiXCR into one record per CDR3 protein. The sample consists of about 770,000 distinct CDR3 sequences, under 45% of them appearing once. The sample taken for sequencing was blood. These receptor sequences come from a man aged 60 to 75 in good health. The conserved cysteine and the conserved F or W are not part of the CDR3 here. Each record gives: CDR3 protein, J gene, V gene, D gene. A D gene is named only where the DNA matches it firmly.

CDR3: TGSRSSASSYEQY
J: TRBJ2-7
V: TRBV6-5
D: -

CDR3: ASSHPTGAPLH
J: TRBJ1-6
V: TRBV4-1
D: TRBD1

CDR3: SASSALGDQPQH
J: TRBJ1-5
V: TRBV20-1
D: -

CDR3: ASSLGVAGGETQY
J: TRBJ2-5
V: TRBV7-6
D: -

CDR3: SAWTGEKLF
J: TRBJ1-4
V: TRBV20-1
D: TRBD1

CDR3: ASSPGSDTNEQF
J: TRBJ2-1
V: TRBV9
D: -

CDR3: ASSQAGANTGELF
J: TRBJ2-2
V: TRBV3-1
D: -

CDR3: ASSLDTGQGRHYGYT
J: TRBJ1-2
V: TRBV7-2
D: TRBD1

CDR3: STGHSDTQY
J: TRBJ2-3
V: TRBV29-1
D: -

CDR3: ASSLYGGGASNEQF
J: TRBJ2-1
V: TRBV7-3
D: TRBD2

CDR3: ASSDNYGYT
J: TRBJ1-2
V: TRBV7-2
D: -